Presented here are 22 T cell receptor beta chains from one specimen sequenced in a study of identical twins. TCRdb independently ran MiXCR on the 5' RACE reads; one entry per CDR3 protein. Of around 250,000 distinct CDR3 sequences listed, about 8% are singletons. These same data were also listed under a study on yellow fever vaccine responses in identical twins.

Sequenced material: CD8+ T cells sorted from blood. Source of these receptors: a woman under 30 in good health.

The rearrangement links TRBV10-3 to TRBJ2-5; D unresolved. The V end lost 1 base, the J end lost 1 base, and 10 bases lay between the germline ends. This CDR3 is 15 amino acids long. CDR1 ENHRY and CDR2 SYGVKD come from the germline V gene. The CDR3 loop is CAISEFAAAQETQYF. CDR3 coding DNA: TGTGCCATCAGTGAGTTCGCAGCAGCCCAAGAGACCCAGTACTTC.

CDR3 region: CASSSSLVTGTDTEAFF. CDR3 coding DNA: TGTGCCAGCAGCTCCTCCCTGGTAACAGGGACGGACACTGAAGCTTTCTTT. V usage is TRBV13 and J usage is TRBJ1-1; tentative D call: TRBD1 (6 bases). The CDR3 has 17 amino acids. Germline CDR1 and CDR2: PRHDT and FYEKMQ (reference sequence). V lost 4 bases and J lost 3, with 21 bases in between.

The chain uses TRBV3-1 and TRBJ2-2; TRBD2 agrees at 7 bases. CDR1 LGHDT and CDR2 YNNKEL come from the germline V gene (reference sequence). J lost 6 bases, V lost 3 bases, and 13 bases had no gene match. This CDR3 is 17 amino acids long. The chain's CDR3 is CASSHFPEGGQAGELFF. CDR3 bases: TGTGCCAGCAGCCACTTCCCGGAGGGAGGGCAGGCCGGGGAGCTGTTTTTT.

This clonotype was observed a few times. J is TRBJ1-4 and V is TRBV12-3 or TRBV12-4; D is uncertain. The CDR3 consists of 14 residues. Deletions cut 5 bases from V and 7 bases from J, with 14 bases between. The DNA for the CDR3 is TGTGCCAGCAGTACCGGGAGCGGGGTTGAAAAACTGTTTTTT. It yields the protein CASSTGSGVEKLFF.

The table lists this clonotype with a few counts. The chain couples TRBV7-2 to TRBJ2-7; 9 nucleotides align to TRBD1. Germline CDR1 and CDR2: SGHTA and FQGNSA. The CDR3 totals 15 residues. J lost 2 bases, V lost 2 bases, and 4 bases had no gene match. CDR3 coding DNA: TGTGCCAGCAGCTTACCGACAGGGGGGACCTACGAGCAGTACTTC. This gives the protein CASSLPTGGTYEQYF.

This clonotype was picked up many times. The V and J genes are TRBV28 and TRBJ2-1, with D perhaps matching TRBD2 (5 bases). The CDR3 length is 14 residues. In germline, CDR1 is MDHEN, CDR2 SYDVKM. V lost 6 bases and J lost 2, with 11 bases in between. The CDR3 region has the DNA TGTGCCAGCAGCCCCCTAGCAACCTACAATGAGCAGTTCTTC. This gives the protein CASSPLATYNEQFF.

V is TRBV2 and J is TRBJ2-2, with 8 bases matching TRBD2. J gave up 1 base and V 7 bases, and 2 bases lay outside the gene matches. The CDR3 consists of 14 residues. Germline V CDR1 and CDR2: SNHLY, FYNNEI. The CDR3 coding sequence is TGTGCCAGCATTGGGACTAGGAACACCGGGGAGCTGTTTTTT. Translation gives CASIGTRNTGELFF.

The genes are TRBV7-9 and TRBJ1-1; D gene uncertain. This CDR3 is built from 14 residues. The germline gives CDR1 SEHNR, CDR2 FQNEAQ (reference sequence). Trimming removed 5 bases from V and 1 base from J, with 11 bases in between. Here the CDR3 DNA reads TGTGCCAGCAGCGCACTGGACGGGAACACTGAAGCTTTCTTT. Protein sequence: CASSALDGNTEAFF.

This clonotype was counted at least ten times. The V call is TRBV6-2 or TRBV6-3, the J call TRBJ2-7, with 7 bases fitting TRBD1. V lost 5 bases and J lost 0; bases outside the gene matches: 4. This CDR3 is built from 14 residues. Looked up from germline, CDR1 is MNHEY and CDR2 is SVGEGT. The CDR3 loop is CASSAGTASYEQYF. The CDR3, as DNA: TGTGCCAGCAGTGCCGGGACAGCCTCCTACGAGCAGTACTTC.

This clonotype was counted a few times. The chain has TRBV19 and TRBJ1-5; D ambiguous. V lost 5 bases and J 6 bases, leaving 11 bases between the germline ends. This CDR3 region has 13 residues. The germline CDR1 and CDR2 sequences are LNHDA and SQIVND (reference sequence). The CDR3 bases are TGTGCCAGTAGTCCAGACCTGGCTCAGCCCCAGCATTTT. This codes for CASSPDLAQPQHF.

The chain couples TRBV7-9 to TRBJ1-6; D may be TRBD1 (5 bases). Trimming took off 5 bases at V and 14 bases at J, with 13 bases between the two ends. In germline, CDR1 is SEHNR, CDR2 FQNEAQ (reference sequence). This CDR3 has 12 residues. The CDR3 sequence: CASSDRDDTLHF. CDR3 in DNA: TGTGCCAGCAGCGATAGGGACGACACCCTCCACTTT.

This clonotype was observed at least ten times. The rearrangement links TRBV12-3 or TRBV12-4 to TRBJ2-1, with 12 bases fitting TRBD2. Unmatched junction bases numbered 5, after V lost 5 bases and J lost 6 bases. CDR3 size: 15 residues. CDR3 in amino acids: CASSPLAGGPNEQFF. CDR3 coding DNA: TGTGCCAGCAGTCCACTAGCGGGAGGTCCCAATGAGCAGTTCTTC.

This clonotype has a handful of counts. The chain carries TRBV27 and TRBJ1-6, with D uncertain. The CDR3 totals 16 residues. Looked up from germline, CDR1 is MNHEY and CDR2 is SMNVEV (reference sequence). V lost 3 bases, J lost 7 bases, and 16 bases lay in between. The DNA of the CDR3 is TGTGCCAGCAGTTTTATCGAGTGGGCTGGCAATTCACCCCTCCACTTT. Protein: CASSFIEWAGNSPLHF.

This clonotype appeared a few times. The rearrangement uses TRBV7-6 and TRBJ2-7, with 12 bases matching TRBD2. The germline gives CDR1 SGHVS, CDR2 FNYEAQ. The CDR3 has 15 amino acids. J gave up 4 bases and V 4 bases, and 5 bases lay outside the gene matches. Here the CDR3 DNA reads TGTGCCAGCAGCTCCGGGACTAGCGGGCTATACGAGCAGTACTTC. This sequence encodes CASSSGTSGLYEQYF.

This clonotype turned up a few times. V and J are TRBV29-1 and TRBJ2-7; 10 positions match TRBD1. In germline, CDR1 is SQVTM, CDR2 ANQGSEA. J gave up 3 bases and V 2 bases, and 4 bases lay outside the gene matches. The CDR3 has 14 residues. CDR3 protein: CSVEPDRGSYEQYF. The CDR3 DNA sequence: TGCAGCGTTGAACCGGACAGGGGGAGCTACGAGCAGTACTTC.

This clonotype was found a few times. The CDR3 reads CASSQDATDTQYF. The CDR3 coding sequence is TGCGCCAGCAGCCAAGATGCCACAGATACGCAGTATTTT. The rearrangement uses TRBV4-3 and TRBJ2-3; no firm D call. The CDR3 consists of 13 residues. Trimming removed 0 bases from V and 2 bases from J, with 3 bases in between. Germline lookup yields CDR1 LGHNA and CDR2 YSLEER.

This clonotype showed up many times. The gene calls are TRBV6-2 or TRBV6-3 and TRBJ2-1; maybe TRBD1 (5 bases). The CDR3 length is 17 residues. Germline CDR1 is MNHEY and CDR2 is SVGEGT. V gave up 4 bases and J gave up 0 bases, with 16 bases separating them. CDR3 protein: CASSFSLDKSSYNEQFF. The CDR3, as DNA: TGTGCCAGCAGTTTCTCACTGGACAAGAGCTCCTACAATGAGCAGTTCTTC.

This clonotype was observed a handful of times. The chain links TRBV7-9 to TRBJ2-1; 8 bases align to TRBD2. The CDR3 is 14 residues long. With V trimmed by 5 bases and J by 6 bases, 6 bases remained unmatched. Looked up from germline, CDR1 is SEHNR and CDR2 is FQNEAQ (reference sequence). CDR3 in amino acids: CASSRGGTSNEQFF. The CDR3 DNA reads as TGTGCCAGCAGCCGGGGGGGGACTTCCAATGAGCAGTTCTTC.

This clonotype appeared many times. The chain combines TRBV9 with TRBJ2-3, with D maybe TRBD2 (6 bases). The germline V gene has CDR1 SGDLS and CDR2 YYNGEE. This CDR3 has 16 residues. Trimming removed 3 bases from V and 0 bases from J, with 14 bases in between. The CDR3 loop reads CASSGWTGTSTDTQYF. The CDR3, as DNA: TGTGCCAGCAGCGGATGGACCGGGACTAGCACAGATACGCAGTATTTT.

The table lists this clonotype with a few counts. DNA for the CDR3: TGTGCCAGCAGTGAATGGGGTAGCTCCTCCCAGGCGCAGTATTTT. Its translation is CASSEWGSSSQAQYF. The chain uses TRBV25-1 and TRBJ2-3, with D unclear. CDR3 size: 15 residues. Germline assignment: CDR1 MGHDK and CDR2 SYGVNS. V shed 1 base and J shed 10 bases, with 18 bases lying between them.

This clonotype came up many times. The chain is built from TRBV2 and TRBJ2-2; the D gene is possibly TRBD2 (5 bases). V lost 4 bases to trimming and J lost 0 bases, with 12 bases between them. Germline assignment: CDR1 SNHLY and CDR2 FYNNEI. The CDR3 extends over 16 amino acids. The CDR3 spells CASSVPDWTNTGELFF. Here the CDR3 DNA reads TGTGCCAGCAGTGTCCCGGACTGGACGAACACCGGGGAGCTGTTTTTT.

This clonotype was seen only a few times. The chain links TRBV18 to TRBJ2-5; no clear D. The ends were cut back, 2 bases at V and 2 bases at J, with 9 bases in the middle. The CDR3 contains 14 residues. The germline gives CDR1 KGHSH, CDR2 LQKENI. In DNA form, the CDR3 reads TGTGCCAGCTCACCAGATGATCTTCAAGAGACCCAGTACTTC. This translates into CASSPDDLQETQYF.